This T cell receptor beta chain was documented in a study of blood T cell repertoires in COVID-19. The CDR3 is made up of 15 amino acids. Trimming removed 6 bases from V and 1 base from J, with 16 bases in between. Germline loops: CDR1 SGDLS, CDR2 YYNGEE. Profiling relied on immunoSEQ multiplex PCR, and the TCRdb table lists in-frame clones only, not all of them. The sample lists some 160,000 clones, over 75% occurring once. This clonotype originated in a man between 65 and 85 years old with active or convalescent COVID-19. The V and J genes are TRBV9 and TRBJ1-1; no reliable D call. The sequencing sample was made of peripheral blood. CDR3 in amino acids: CASTAGNDKNTEAFF. Here the CDR3 DNA reads TGTGCCAGCACCGCCGGGAACGACAAGAACACTGAAGCTTTCTTT.